The source of this T cell receptor (beta chain) is a study of metastatic and nonmetastatic thyroid tumors. Background on the study: Across peripheral blood and tumor or nodule tissue samples taken from malignant and benign thyroid patients, the repertoires were compared with one another. Study results and limitations: Patients with malignant thyroid tumors reportedly had significantly higher TCR beta diversity than those with benign nodules, in blood and tumor.

Ahead of thyroid surgery, no patient had received treatment of any kind. V dropped 5 bases and J dropped 2 bases, with 15 bases sitting between them. Germline values: CDR1 PRHDT, CDR2 FYEKMQ (reference sequence). The length of the CDR3 is 16 residues. This clone was seen ten or more times. As yet, its antigen is unknown. Original data processing: To classify distant metastasis in papillary thyroid cancer, a model was built from CDR3 differences across clinicopathological groups. Using MiXCR, TCRdb reanalyzed the PCR reads. TCRdb, rather than the study authors, made the V and J calls. There are over 10,000 clones in the sample; around 23% occur only once, and 3% to 4.5% lies in the top ten.

The sample taken for sequencing was blood. The chain recombines TRBV13 with TRBJ2-2, with D tentatively TRBD1 (6 bases). This TCR derives from a female donor with papillary thyroid cancer or a benign thyroid nodule (not recorded which). Some clones in this sample may be carry-over from other donors' samples. The CDR3 coding sequence is TGTGCCAGCAGCCTTAGAGGACAGCCTAACACCGGGGAGCTGTTTTTT. Protein sequence: CASSLRGQPNTGELFF.